This passage covers 30 T cell receptor beta chains from one sample sequenced in a study of PD-L1 blockade in urothelial cancer. This table comes from immunoSEQ multiplex PCR, and its TCRdb copy is limited to in-frame clones, with some not included. The sample has around 100,000 clones, 87% seen once. Time point reported: pretreatment peripheral blood. The sequences come from PBMCs, collected around atezolizumab (anti-PD-L1) treatment. These receptors originate from a man aged 55 to 70 with urothelial cancer.

This clone came up once. This sequence joins TRBV28 and TRBJ2-3; D is undetermined. V was cut by 8 bases and J by 1 base, with 16 bases left in between. The CDR3 totals 15 residues. Germline assignment: CDR1 MDHEN and CDR2 SYDVKM. CDR3 in amino acids: CASLTGGQGTDTQYF. DNA of the CDR3: TGTGCCAGCCTAACCGGTGGGCAGGGCACAGATACGCAGTATTTT.

The chain is built from TRBV7-2 and TRBJ1-1; weak D call: TRBD1 (5 bases). Germline-derived CDR1 and CDR2 are SGHTA and FQGNSA. The CDR3 runs 14 residues. Trimming pared 4 bases from V and 1 base from J, leaving 10 bases between. CDR3: CASSWAGTNTEAFF. The CDR3 nucleotides are TGTGCCAGCAGCTGGGCGGGGACGAACACTGAAGCTTTCTTT.

This chain joins TRBV11-3 and TRBJ1-1; no clear D gene. The CDR3 loop spans 15 amino acids. The V gene's germline CDR1 is SGHNT and CDR2 YENEEA. The V end was cut by 0 bases, the J end by 2 bases, with 10 bases between. In DNA, the CDR3 is TGTGCCAGCAGCTTAGATGCGACGGGAAACACTGAAGCTTTCTTT. Its protein is CASSLDATGNTEAFF.

The chain joins TRBV4-2 to TRBJ2-7; 10 bases fit TRBD1. The CDR3 spans 14 residues. Germline V gives CDR1 LGHNA, CDR2 YNFKEQ. The V segment lost 4 bases and the J segment 4 bases; nucleotides outside the gene matches: 4. The CDR3 spells CASSPGTGEYEQYF. Written as DNA, the CDR3 is TGTGCCAGCAGCCCGGGGACAGGGGAGTACGAGCAGTACTTC.

This clone has a single count. The gene calls are TRBV21-1 and TRBJ2-5; whether TRBD1, the table's D call, matches the DNA was not checked. TRBV21-1 is marked as a pseudogene. The length of the CDR3 is 15 residues. CDR3 region: CASSTRQGAQETQYF. The CDR3 DNA is TGTGCCAGCAGCACACGACAGGGGGCCCAAGAGACCCAGTACTTC.

In this sample, this clone turned up once. The chain is built from TRBV6-1 and TRBJ1-1, with 8 bases matching TRBD1. The CDR3 is 14 residues long. Germline lookup yields CDR1 MNHNS and CDR2 SASEGT. V trimming: 5 bases; J trimming: 7 bases; junction bases outside the gene matches: 9. The CDR3 reads CASSLGQGDDEAFF. CDR3 DNA sequence: TGTGCCAGCAGTCTCGGACAGGGAGATGATGAAGCTTTCTTT.

The CDR3 coding sequence is TGCGCCAGCAGCTTGTCCGGACAGGGATTCTACGAGCAGTACTTC. This gives the protein CASSLSGQGFYEQYF. This rearrangement joins TRBV5-1 to TRBJ2-7, with 8 bases that match TRBD1. CDR3 size: 15 residues. Trimming at V came to 1 base and at J to 3 bases, leaving 6 bases not matched to a gene. Germline CDR1 SGHRS, CDR2 YFSETQ.

The chain links TRBV15 to TRBJ2-1; 15 nucleotides line up with TRBD2. V shed 5 bases, J shed 0 bases, and the junction held 11 bases outside the gene matches. Germline V CDR1 and CDR2: LNHNV, YYDKDF (reference sequence). The CDR3 runs to 20 residues. The DNA for the CDR3 is TGTGCCACCAGCGGGGTAGCCGGGACTAGCGGGGGGAGCTCCTACAATGAGCAGTTCTTC. Translating gives CATSGVAGTSGGSSYNEQFF.

In this sample, this clone turned up once. This rearrangement joins TRBV5-4 to TRBJ1-1; a possible D gene is TRBD1 (6 bases). The CDR3 runs to 15 residues. Trimming removed 3 bases at V and 0 bases at J, with 12 bases between. Germline CDR1 is SGHNT and CDR2 is YYREEE (reference sequence). CDR3 amino acids: CASSYDGQMNTEAFF. The CDR3 nucleotides are TGTGCCAGCAGCTACGACGGACAGATGAACACTGAAGCTTTCTTT.

The gene calls are TRBV6-5 and TRBJ2-2; 7 bases are shared with TRBD1. CDR3 length equals 13 residues. J gave up 3 bases and V 9 bases, and 4 bases lay outside the gene matches. From germline, CDR1 is MNHEY and CDR2 SVGAGI. The DNA of the CDR3 is TGTGCCAGTTACAGGGGAGACACCGGGGAGCTGTTTTTT. This codes for CASYRGDTGELFF.

This clone was seen only a few times. This sequence joins TRBV7-9 and TRBJ1-2, with TRBD1 identical over 9 bases. The CDR3 runs to 14 residues. V trimming: 1 base; J trimming: 7 bases; junction bases outside the gene matches: 4. Germline CDR1 SEHNR, CDR2 FQNEAQ (reference sequence). The CDR3 spells CASSLDRGHGGYTF. Written as DNA, the CDR3 is TGTGCCAGCAGCTTAGACAGGGGGCATGGTGGCTACACCTTC.

The rearrangement joins TRBV28 to TRBJ1-2, with 10 bases identical to TRBD1. This CDR3 is 13 amino acids long. The V gene end was trimmed by 6 bases and the J gene end by 8 bases; junction bases not matched to a gene: 6. CDR1 and CDR2 (germline): MDHEN, SYDVKM. The CDR3 bases are TGTGCCAGCAGCTCCGGACAGGGGGAGGGCTACACCTTC. Translated: CASSSGQGEGYTF.

This chain joins TRBV5-1 and TRBJ2-4; tentatively, D is TRBD1 (5 bases). Germline lookup yields CDR1 SGHRS and CDR2 YFSETQ. The CDR3 has 14 amino acids. Trimming pared 4 bases from V and 3 bases from J, leaving 11 bases between. CDR3 amino acids: CASSLRVGKNIQYF. The CDR3 coding sequence is TGCGCCAGCAGCCTCAGGGTAGGCAAAAACATTCAGTACTTC.

The CDR3: CAISILAGASTDTQYF. The CDR3 DNA reads TGTGCCATCAGTATACTAGCGGGGGCCTCCACAGATACGCAGTATTTT. This chain uses TRBV10-3 with TRBJ2-3, with TRBD2 matching 11 bases. Losses at the gene ends were 5 bases for V and 2 bases for J; bases not matched to a gene: 6. The germline V gene encodes CDR1 ENHRY and CDR2 SYGVKD. This CDR3 is built from 16 residues.

To note about this clone: Other DNA sequences in this sample translate to the same CDR3. The chain employs TRBV28 and TRBJ1-2; D perhaps matches TRBD1 (5 bases). The V gene's germline CDR1 is MDHEN and CDR2 SYDVKM. Trimming pared 5 bases from V and 0 bases from J, leaving 10 bases between. This CDR3 region has 14 residues. In DNA form, the CDR3 reads TGTGCCAGCAGTCTCGGGGGGGCTAACTATGGCTACACCTTC. Amino acid sequence: CASSLGGANYGYTF.

The V call is TRBV7-3, the J call TRBJ2-3; no reliable D call. CDR1 is SGHTA and CDR2 is FQGTGA in the germline V gene. This CDR3 contains 13 residues. V was clipped by 4 bases and J by 0 bases, with 5 bases between them. CDR3 DNA sequence: TGTGCCAGCAGCTCCGTTAGCACAGATACGCAGTATTTT. This gives the protein CASSSVSTDTQYF.

This clone came up once. The gene calls are TRBV7-2 and TRBJ2-2; D not resolved. The CDR3 sequence is 15 residues long. Germline CDR1 and CDR2: SGHTA and FQGNSA. V was pared by 1 base and J by 6 bases, with 12 bases between. The CDR3, as DNA: TGTGCCAGCAGCTTAGAGGTGGGCTCCGCCGGGGAGCTGTTTTTT. Its translation is CASSLEVGSAGELFF.

This clone occurred a few times. The chain joins TRBV27 to TRBJ1-2; D may be TRBD1 (5 bases). Trimming left V 3 bases short and J 6 bases short, with 11 bases between. The CDR3 length is 13 residues. Germline CDR1 is MNHEY and CDR2 is SMNVEV (reference sequence). Written as DNA, the CDR3 is TGTGCCAGCAGTTTCAGGCAGGGCGATGGCTACACCTTC. The encoded protein is CASSFRQGDGYTF.

The V and J genes are TRBV7-3 and TRBJ2-1, with D tentatively TRBD1 (5 bases). Looked up from germline, CDR1 is SGHTA and CDR2 is FQGTGA. This CDR3 is 15 amino acids long. V lost 1 base and J lost 4, with 11 bases in between. The CDR3: CASSLMAGSYNEQFF. Written as DNA, the CDR3 is TGTGCCAGCAGCTTAATGGCAGGGTCTTACAATGAGCAGTTCTTC.

The V gene is TRBV7-2, the J gene TRBJ1-5; TRBD1 matches at 12 bases. Germline values: CDR1 SGHTA, CDR2 FQGNSA. Trimming took 3 bases from V and 6 from J; bases not matched to a gene: 3. This CDR3 contains 15 residues. CDR3 coding DNA: TGTGCCAGCAGCTTGGGGACAGGGGGCATTCAGCCCCAGCATTTT. It is translated as CASSLGTGGIQPQHF.

This clone was detected once. The rearrangement joins TRBV7-8 to TRBJ2-2; 9 bases map to TRBD2. Per the germline V gene, CDR1 is SGHVS and CDR2 is FQNEAQ. Unmatched junction bases numbered 9, after V lost 0 bases and J lost 1 base. The CDR3 extends over 19 amino acids. CDR3 residues: CASSLASGGYAGNTGELFF. CDR3 coding DNA: TGTGCCAGCAGCTTAGCTAGCGGGGGATACGCTGGGAACACCGGGGAGCTGTTTTTT. Filled out from reference TRBV7-8 and TRBJ2-2, the complete variable domain reads GAGVSQSPRYKVAKRGQDVALRCDPISGHVSLFWYQQALGQGPEFLTYFQNEAQLDKSGLPSDRFFAERPEGSVSTLKIQRTQQEDSAVYLCASSLASGGYAGNTGELFFGEGSRLTVL.

This clone came up a few times. This chain connects TRBV27 to TRBJ2-7; D is perhaps TRBD1 (6 bases). Trimming took 5 bases from V and 4 from J, leaving 18 bases between them. The CDR3 loop spans 15 amino acids. CDR1 and CDR2 (germline): MNHEY, SMNVEV (reference sequence). The CDR3 sequence: CASSPSREQGYEQYF. The DNA for the CDR3 is TGTGCCAGCAGTCCAAGCCGCGAACAGGGATACGAGCAGTACTTC.

The chain is built from TRBV7-9 and TRBJ2-3; D is perhaps TRBD2 (6 bases). CDR1 and CDR2 from the germline V gene are SEHNR and FQNEAQ (reference sequence). V shed 4 bases and J shed 2 bases, with 10 bases lying between them. The CDR3 length is 14 residues. The CDR3: CASSWGTSTDTQYF. Here the CDR3 DNA reads TGTGCCAGCAGCTGGGGGACTTCCACAGATACGCAGTATTTT.

Points on this clone: One junction end disagrees with the germline gene, perhaps due to a read error. The chain couples TRBV6-5 to TRBJ1-2, with TRBD1 matching 10 bases. This CDR3 is built from 14 residues. Germline assignment: CDR1 MNHEY and CDR2 SVGAGI. The CDR3 region has the DNA TGTGCCAGCAGTTACTCCCATAGGGACAGGGGACGTGCCTTC. Translated: CASSYSHRDRGRAF.

About this clone: Germline is not matched at one junction end, which may reflect a read error. The chain is built from TRBV7-6 and TRBJ2-3; 12 nucleotides align to TRBD2. The germline V gene encodes CDR1 SGHVS and CDR2 FNYEAQ. This CDR3 contains 14 residues. The CDR3 DNA follows: TGTGCCAGCAGCCTAGCGGGAGGGTACGATACGCAGTATTTT. Amino acid sequence: CASSLAGGYDTQYF. Full variable domain (remainder filled in from reference TRBV7-6 and TRBJ2-3): GAGVSQSPRYKVTKRGQDVALRCDPISGHVSLYWYRQALGQGPEFLTYFNYEAQQDKSGLPNDRFSAERPEGSISTLTIQRTEQRDSAMYRCASSLAGGYDTQYFGPGTRLTVL.

This rearrangement joins TRBV28 to TRBJ2-7, with a tentative D call TRBD1 (8 bases). The V gene lost 6 bases and the J gene lost 1 base, with 16 bases spanning the gap. Germline CDR1 reads MDHEN; CDR2 reads SYDVKM. This CDR3 region has 15 residues. This CDR3 reads CASSRQGRESYEQYF. Here the CDR3 DNA reads TGTGCCAGCAGCCGACAGGGGAGGGAGTCCTACGAGCAGTACTTC.

This chain's CDR3 is CASSVGRWDRGNEQYF. The CDR3 DNA reads as TGTGCCAGCAGCGTAGGTCGATGGGACAGGGGCAACGAGCAGTACTTC. This chain joins TRBV9 and TRBJ2-7, with 10 bases lining up with TRBD1. Germline CDR1 SGDLS, CDR2 YYNGEE. Unmatched junction bases numbered 8, after V lost 0 bases and J lost 5 bases. The CDR3 extends over 16 amino acids.

The chain links TRBV6-5 to TRBJ2-7; the D gene is possibly TRBD1 (5 bases). The CDR3 contains 13 residues. Germline CDR1 is MNHEY and CDR2 is SVGAGI. Trimming left V 5 bases short and J 3 bases short, with 11 bases between. The CDR3 loop reads CASSKDTVYEQYF. The CDR3, as DNA: TGTGCCAGCAGTAAGGACACGGTCTACGAGCAGTACTTC.

The V and J genes are TRBV30 and TRBJ1-2; 10 bases align to TRBD1. The CDR3 covers 18 residues. CDR1 is GTSNPN and CDR2 is SVGIG in the germline V gene (reference sequence). V lost 4 bases, J lost 2 bases, and 16 bases stayed unmatched. Written as DNA, the CDR3 is TGTGCCTGGACAATTTCAGCCGGGACAGGGGCGGCAAACTATGGCTACACCTTC. Its protein is CAWTISAGTGAANYGYTF. The whole variable domain, remainder taken from reference TRBV30 and TRBJ1-2, is SQTIHQWPATLVQPVGSPLSLECTVEGTSNPNLYWYRQAAGRGLQLLFYSVGIGQISSEVPQNLSASRPQDRQFILSSKKLLLSDSGFYLCAWTISAGTGAANYGYTFGSGTRLTVV.

This clone appeared a few times. The chain combines TRBV27 with TRBJ1-5, with D uncertain. Trimming stripped 4 bases from V and 2 bases from J, with 9 bases between. The CDR3 is 14 residues long. Germline CDR1 MNHEY, CDR2 SMNVEV (reference sequence). The CDR3 loop is CASSSGVGNQPQHF. DNA for the CDR3: TGTGCCAGCAGTTCGGGAGTGGGCAATCAGCCCCAGCATTTT.